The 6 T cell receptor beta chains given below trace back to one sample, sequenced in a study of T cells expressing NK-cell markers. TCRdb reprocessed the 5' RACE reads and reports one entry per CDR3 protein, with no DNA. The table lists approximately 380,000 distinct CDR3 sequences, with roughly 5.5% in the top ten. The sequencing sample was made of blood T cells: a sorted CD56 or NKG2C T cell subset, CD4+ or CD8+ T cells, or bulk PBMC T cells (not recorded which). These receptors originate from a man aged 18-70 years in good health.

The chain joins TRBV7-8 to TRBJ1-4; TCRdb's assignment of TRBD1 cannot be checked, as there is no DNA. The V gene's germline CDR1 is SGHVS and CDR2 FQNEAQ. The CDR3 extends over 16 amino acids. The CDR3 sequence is CASSLSPDAGGEKLFF.

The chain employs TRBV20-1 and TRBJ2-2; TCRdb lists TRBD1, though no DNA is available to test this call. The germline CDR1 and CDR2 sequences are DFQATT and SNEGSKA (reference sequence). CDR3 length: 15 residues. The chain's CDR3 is CSARRQNYNTGELFF.

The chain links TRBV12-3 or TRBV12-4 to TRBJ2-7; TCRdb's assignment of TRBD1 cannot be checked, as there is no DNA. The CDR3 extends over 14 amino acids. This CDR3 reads CASRRQGGSYEQYF.

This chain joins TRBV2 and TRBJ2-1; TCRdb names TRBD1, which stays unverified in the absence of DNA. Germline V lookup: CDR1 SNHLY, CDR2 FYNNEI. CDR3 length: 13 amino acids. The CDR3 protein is CASRPTGAGEQFF. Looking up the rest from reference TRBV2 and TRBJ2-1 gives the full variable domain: EPEVTQTPSHQVTQMGQEVILRCVPISNHLYFYWYRQILGQKVEFLVSFYNNEISEKSEIFDDQFSVERPDGSNFTLKIRSTKLEDSAMYFCASRPTGAGEQFFGPGTRLTVL.

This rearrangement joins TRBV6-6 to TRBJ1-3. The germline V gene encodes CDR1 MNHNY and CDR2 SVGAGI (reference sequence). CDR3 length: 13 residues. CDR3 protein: CASTAWTGNTIYF.

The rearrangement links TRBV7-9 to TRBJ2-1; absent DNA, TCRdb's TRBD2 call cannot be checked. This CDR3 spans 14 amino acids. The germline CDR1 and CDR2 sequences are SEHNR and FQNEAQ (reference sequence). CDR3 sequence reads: CASSLPIESDEQFF.